This T cell receptor (beta chain) was profiled in a study of blood T cell repertoires in COVID-19. Study in general: Both acute and convalescent COVID-19 samples were obtained from the United States, Italy and Spain.

Authors' data handling: Nucleated cell number was recorded as an estimate derived from reference gene primer amplification. Sequencing was performed with immunoSEQ multiplex PCR; in TCRdb, only in-frame clones are kept and a portion is missing. The DNA was the basis for D and trimming; V, J and clone size are from that table. In the table there are approximately 150,000 clones, roughly 90% of which are singletons. CDR1 and CDR2 (germline): SGHTA, FQGNSA. The V gene end was trimmed by 5 bases and the J gene end by 1 base; junction bases not matched to a gene: 4. The CDR3 length is 14 residues. The sample comprised PBMCs or T cells enriched from blood (not recorded which). This chain links TRBV7-2 with TRBJ1-2; 7 bases line up with TRBD1. The clonotype was recovered from a human donor with acute COVID-19. The donor label of this sample is uncertain. CDR3 coding DNA: TGTGCCAGCAGCCCGGACAGGATTAACTATGGCTACACCTTC. Protein: CASSPDRINYGYTF. Combining the CDR3 with reference TRBV7-2 and TRBJ1-2 gives the whole variable domain GAGVSQSPSNKVTEKGKDVELRCDPISGHTALYWYRQSLGQGLEFLIYFQGNSAPDKSGLPSDRFSAERTGGSVSTLTIQRTQQEDSAVYLCASSPDRINYGYTFGSGTRLTVV.